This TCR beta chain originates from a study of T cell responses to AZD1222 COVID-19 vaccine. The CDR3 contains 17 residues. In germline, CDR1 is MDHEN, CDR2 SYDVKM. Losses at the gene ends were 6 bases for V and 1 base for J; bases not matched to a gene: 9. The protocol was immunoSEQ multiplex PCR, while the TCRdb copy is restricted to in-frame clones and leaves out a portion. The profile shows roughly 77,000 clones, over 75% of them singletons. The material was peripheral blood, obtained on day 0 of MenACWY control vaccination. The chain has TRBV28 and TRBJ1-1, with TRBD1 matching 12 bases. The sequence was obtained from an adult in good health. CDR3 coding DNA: TGTGCCAGCAGGGGCTCCGGGACAGGGGGCAGGAACACTGAAGCTTTCTTT. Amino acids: CASRGSGTGGRNTEAFF.